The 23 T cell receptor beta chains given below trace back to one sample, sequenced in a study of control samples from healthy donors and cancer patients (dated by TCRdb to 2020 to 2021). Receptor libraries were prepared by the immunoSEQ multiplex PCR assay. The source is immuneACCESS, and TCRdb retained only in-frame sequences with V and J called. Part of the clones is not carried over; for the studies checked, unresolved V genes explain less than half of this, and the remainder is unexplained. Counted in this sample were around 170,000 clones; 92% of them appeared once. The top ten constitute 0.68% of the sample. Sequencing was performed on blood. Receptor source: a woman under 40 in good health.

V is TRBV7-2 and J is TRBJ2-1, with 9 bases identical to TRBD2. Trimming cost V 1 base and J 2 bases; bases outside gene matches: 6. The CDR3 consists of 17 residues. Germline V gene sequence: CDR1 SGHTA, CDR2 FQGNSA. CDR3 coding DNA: TGTGCCAGCAGCTTAGTTGCCGTAGCGGGAGCCTACAATGAGCAGTTCTTC. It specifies CASSLVAVAGAYNEQFF.

CDR3 residues: CASSLGGTGFLNTEAFF. The CDR3, as DNA: TGCGCCAGCAGCTTGGGTGGGACAGGCTTCCTGAACACTGAAGCTTTCTTT. This chain joins TRBV5-1 and TRBJ1-1; 8 nucleotides align to TRBD1. The CDR3 sequence is 17 residues long. The V gene end was trimmed by 0 bases and the J gene end by 0 bases; junction bases not matched to a gene: 7. Per the germline V gene, CDR1 is SGHRS and CDR2 is YFSETQ.

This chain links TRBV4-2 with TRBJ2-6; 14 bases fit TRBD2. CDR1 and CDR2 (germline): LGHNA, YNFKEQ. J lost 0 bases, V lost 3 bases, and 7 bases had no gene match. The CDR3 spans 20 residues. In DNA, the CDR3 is TGTGCCAGCAGCCAGGGTCCGGGACTAGCGGGAGTCTCTGGGGCCAACGTCCTGACTTTC. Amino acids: CASSQGPGLAGVSGANVLTF.

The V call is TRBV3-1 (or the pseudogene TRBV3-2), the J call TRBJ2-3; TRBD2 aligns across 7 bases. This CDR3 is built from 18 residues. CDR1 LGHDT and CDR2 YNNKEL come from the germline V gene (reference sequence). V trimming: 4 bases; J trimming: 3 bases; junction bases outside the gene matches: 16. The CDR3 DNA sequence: TGTGCCAGCAGCCCACCATTGGGGAGGGGCAGCGGGACAGATACGCAGTATTTT. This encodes CASSPPLGRGSGTDTQYF.

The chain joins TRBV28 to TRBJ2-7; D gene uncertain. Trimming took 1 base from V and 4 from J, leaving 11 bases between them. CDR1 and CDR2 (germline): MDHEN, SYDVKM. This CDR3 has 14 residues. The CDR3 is CASSLLGLGYEQYF. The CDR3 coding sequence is TGTGCCAGCAGTTTATTAGGCCTAGGATACGAGCAGTACTTC.

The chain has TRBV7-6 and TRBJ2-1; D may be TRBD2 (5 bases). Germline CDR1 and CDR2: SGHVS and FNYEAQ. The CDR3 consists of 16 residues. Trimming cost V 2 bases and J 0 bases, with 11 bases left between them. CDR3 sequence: CASSLSGDSSYNEQFF. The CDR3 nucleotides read TGTGCCAGCAGCTTAAGCGGAGATAGCTCCTACAATGAGCAGTTCTTC.

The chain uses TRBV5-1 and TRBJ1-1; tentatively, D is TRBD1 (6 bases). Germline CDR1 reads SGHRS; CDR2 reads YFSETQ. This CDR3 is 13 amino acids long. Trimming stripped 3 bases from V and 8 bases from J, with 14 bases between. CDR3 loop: CASSSVPGTEAFF. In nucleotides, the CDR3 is TGCGCCAGCAGCTCGGTCCCCGGGACAGAAGCTTTCTTT.

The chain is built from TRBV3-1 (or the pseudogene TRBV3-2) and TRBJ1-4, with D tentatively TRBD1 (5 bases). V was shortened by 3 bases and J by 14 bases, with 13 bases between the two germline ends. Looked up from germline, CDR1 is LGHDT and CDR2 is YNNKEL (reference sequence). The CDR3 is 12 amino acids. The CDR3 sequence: CASSHAGRDLFF. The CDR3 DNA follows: TGTGCCAGCAGCCATGCAGGCAGGGACCTGTTTTTT.

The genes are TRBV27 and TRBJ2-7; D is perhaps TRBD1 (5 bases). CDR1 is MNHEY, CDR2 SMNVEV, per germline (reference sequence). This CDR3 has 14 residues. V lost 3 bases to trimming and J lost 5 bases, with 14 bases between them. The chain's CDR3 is CASSFQGSFDEQYF. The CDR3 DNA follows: TGTGCCAGCAGTTTCCAGGGCAGTTTCGACGAGCAGTACTTC.

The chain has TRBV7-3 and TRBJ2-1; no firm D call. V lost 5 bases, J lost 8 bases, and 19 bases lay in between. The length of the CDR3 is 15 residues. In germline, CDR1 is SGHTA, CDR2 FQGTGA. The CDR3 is CASSVRASGMDEQFF. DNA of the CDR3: TGTGCCAGCAGCGTCCGGGCGAGTGGGATGGATGAGCAGTTCTTC.

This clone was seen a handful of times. In nucleotides, the CDR3 is TGTGCCACCAGCCGCGGGACTAGCGGGCCCCAAGAGACCCAGTACTTC. This gives the protein CATSRGTSGPQETQYF. This chain links TRBV15 with TRBJ2-5; 12 nucleotides match TRBD2. Germline V gene data show CDR1 as LNHNV and CDR2 as YYDKDF (reference sequence). Trimming took 5 bases from V and 1 from J; bases not matched to a gene: 5. This CDR3 has 16 amino acids.

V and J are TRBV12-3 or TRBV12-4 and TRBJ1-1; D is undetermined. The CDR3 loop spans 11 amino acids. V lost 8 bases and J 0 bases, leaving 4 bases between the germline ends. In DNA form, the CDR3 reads TGTGCCAGCCAGGTGAACACTGAAGCTTTCTTT. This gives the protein CASQVNTEAFF.

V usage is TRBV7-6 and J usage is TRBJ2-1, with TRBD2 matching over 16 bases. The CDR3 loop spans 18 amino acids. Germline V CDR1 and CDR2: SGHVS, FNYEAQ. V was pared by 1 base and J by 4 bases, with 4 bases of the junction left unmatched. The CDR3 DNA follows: TGTGCCAGCAGCTTAGTTCAGGGACTAGCGGGAGGGTACAATGAGCAGTTCTTC. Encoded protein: CASSLVQGLAGGYNEQFF.

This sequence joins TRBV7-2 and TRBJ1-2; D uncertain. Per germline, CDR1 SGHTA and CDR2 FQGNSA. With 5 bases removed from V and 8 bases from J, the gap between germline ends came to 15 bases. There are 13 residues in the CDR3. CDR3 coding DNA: TGTGCCAGCAGCCGTTTTACAGATGGAGGCTACACCTTC. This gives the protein CASSRFTDGGYTF.

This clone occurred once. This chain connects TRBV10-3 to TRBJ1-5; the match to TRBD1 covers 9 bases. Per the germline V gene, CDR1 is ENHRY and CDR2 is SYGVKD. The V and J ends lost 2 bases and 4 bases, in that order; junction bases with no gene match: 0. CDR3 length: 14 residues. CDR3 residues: CAISEGQGNQPQHF. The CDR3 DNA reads TGTGCCATCAGTGAGGGACAGGGGAATCAGCCCCAGCATTTT.

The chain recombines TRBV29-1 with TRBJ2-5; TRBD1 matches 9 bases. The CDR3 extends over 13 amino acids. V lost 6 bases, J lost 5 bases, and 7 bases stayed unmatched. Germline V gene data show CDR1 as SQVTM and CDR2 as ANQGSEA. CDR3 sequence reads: CSVSGTGLETQYF. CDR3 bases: TGCAGCGTCTCCGGGACAGGGCTGGAGACCCAGTACTTC.

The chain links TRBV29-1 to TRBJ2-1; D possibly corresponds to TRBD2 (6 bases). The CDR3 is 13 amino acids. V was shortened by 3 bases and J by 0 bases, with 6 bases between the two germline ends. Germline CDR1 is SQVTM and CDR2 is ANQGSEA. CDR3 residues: CSVDGSSYNEQFF. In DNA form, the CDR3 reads TGCAGCGTTGACGGGAGCTCCTACAATGAGCAGTTCTTC.

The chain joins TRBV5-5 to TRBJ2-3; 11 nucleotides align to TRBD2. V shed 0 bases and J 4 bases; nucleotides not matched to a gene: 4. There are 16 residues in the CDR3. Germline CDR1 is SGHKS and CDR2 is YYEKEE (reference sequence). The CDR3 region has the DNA TGTGCCAGCAGCTTGGGGCTAGCGGGAGGCGCAGATACGCAGTATTTT. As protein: CASSLGLAGGADTQYF.

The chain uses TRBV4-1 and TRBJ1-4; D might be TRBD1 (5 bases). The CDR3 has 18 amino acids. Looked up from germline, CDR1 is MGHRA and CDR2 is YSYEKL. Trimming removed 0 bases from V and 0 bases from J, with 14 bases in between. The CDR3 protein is CASSQEFQGRSTNEKLFF. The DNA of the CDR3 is TGCGCCAGCAGCCAAGAGTTCCAGGGCAGATCAACTAATGAAAAACTGTTTTTT.

CDR3 loop: CASSELRPSGLALHF. Written as DNA, the CDR3 is TGTGCCAGCAGTGAACTCAGACCTTCAGGGCTCGCCCTCCACTTT. This chain uses TRBV2 with TRBJ1-6; tentative D call: TRBD1 (5 bases). Germline V gene sequence: CDR1 SNHLY, CDR2 FYNNEI. V was trimmed by 2 bases and J by 14 bases, leaving 19 bases between them. This CDR3 has 15 residues.

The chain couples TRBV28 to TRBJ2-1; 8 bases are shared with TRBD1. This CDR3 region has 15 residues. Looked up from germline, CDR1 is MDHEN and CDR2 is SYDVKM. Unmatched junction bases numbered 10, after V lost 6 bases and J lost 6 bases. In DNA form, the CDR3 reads TGTGCCAGCAGGACCCCGACAGGGGCCCTCAATGAGCAGTTCTTC. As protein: CASRTPTGALNEQFF. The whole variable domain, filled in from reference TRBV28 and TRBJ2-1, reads DVKVTQSSRYLVKRTGEKVFLECVQDMDHENMFWYRQDPGLGLRLIYFSYDVKMKEKGDIPEGYSVSREKKERFSLILESASTNQTSMYLCASRTPTGALNEQFFGPGTRLTVL.

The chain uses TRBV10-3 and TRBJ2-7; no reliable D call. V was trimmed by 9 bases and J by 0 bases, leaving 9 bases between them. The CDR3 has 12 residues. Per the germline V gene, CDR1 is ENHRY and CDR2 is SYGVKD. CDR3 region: CAMGRSSYEQYF. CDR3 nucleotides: TGTGCCATGGGCCGCAGCTCCTACGAGCAGTACTTC.

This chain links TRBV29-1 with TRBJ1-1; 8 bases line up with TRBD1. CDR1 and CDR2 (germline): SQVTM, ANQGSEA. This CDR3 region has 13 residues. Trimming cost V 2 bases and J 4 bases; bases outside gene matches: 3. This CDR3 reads CSVETTGGTEAFF. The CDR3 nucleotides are TGCAGCGTTGAAACAACAGGGGGCACTGAAGCTTTCTTT. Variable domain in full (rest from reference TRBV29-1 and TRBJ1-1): SAVISQKPSRDICQRGTSLTIQCQVDSQVTMMFWYRQQPGQSLTLIATANQGSEATYESGFVIDKFPISRPNLTFSTLTVSNMSPEDSSIYLCSVETTGGTEAFFGQGTRLTVV.